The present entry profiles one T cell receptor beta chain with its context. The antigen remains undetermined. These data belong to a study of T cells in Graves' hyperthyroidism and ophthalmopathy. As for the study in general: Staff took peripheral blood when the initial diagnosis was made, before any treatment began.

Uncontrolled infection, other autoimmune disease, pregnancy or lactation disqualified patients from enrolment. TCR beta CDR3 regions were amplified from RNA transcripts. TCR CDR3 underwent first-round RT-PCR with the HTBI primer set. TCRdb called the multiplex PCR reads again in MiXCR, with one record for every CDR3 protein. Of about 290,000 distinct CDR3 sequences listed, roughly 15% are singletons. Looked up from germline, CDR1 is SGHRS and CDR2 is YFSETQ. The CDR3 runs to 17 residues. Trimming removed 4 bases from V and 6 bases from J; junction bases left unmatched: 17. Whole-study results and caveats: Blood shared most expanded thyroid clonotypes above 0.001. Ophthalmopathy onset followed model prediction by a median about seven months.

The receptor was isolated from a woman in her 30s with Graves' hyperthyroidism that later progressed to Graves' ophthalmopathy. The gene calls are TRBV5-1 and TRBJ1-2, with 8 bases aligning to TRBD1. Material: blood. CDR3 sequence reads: CASSPGRARGRLDGYTF. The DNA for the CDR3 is TGCGCCAGCAGCCCTGGGAGGGCCAGGGGGCGCCTCGATGGCTACACCTTC.